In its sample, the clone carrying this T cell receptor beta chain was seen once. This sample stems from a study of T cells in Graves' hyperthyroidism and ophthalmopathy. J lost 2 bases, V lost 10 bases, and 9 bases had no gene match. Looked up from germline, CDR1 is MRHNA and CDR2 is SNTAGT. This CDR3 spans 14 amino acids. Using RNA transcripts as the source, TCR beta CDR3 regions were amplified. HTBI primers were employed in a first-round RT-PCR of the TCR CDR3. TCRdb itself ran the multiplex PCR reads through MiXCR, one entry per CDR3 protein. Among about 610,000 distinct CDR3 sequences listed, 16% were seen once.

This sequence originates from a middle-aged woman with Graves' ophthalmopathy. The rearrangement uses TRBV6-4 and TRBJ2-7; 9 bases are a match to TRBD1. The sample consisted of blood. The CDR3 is CAISGTGIPYEQYF. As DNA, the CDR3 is TGTGCCATTTCCGGGACAGGGATCCCCTACGAGCAGTACTTC.